Reported below is one T cell receptor (beta chain). The junction departs from the called germline gene at one end, perhaps through a read error. The sample is drawn from a study of metastatic and nonmetastatic thyroid tumors. Among the patients, none had received any treatment before thyroid surgery. With MiXCR, TCRdb called clones anew from the PCR reads. The sample has tens of thousands of clones, 17% seen once. Germline CDR1 reads SGHVS; CDR2 reads FQNEAQ. The CDR3 consists of 13 residues. Source material: tumor tissue. This TCR was recovered from a female donor with papillary thyroid cancer or a benign thyroid nodule (not recorded which). Some clones in this sample may be carry-over from other donors' samples. The J gene is TRBJ2-5, the V gene TRBV7-8; D is uncertain. The CDR3 region has the DNA TGTGCCAGCAGGTTTAGTTGGAAAGAGAACCAGTACTTC. Protein product: CASRFSWKENQYF.